This T cell receptor beta chain was profiled in a study of blood T cell repertoires in COVID-19. In the study overall: From the United States, Italy and Spain came samples of acute and convalescent COVID-19.

Cohorts were determined from participant-reported clinical history. Recovered Cohort 3 donors showed two negative PCRs, clearance, or symptom resolution. Per the study methods: Cell counts per sample came from amplifying reference gene primers. The protocol was immunoSEQ multiplex PCR, while the TCRdb copy is restricted to in-frame clones and leaves out a portion. The V and J calls and the clone size are those of that table, but D and trimming were determined from the DNA. The table lists about 380,000 clones, around 87% of them singletons. Germline V gives CDR1 SGHTA, CDR2 FQGTGA. V was cut by 1 base and J by 4 bases, with 16 bases left in between. The CDR3 is made up of 16 amino acids.

The sequence was collected from a man aged 30 to 39 who had recovered from COVID-19. The chain carries TRBV7-3 and TRBJ1-1; a weak D match, TRBD1 (5 bases). Specimen: PBMCs or T cells enriched from blood (not recorded which). CDR3 sequence reads: CASSLNGGVLGTEAFF. CDR3 in DNA: TGTGCCAGCAGCTTAAATGGAGGGGTCTTAGGCACTGAAGCTTTCTTT.